This T cell receptor (beta chain) was obtained from a study of blood T cell repertoires in COVID-19. Germline-derived CDR1 and CDR2 are LGHNA and YSLEER. The CDR3 runs 15 residues. The V and J ends lost 4 bases and 6 bases, in that order; junction bases with no gene match: 4. The method was immunoSEQ multiplex PCR; TCRdb's version includes in-frame clones alone and lacks a portion of them. Counted here are some 300,000 clones, less than 90% occurring once; the ten biggest clones make up around 13%. The chain is built from TRBV4-3 and TRBJ2-1; 12 positions agree with TRBD2. This receptor was taken from a woman in her seventies with COVID-19, enrolled during active disease. Sequencing was performed on peripheral blood. The CDR3 bases are TGCGCCAGCAGCCCCAGACTAGCGGGGGCCAATGAGCAGTTCTTC. It is translated as CASSPRLAGANEQFF.